One and the same sample provided the 23 T cell receptor beta chains below, sequenced in a study of cytomegalovirus exposure and HLA in healthy donors. In the PCR, 60 Vbeta and 13 Jbeta primers were used. Using immunoSEQ multiplex PCR, the repertoire was profiled, and TCRdb retains in-frame clones only, with some absent. The data hold approximately 90,000 clones, with 75% to 80% observed a single time. The sequenced sample was PBMCs. All receptors derive from a man aged 25 to 45 in good health and CMV-seronegative.

The CDR3 protein is CAWSVLSGRSDEQFF. The CDR3 DNA is TGTGCCTGGAGTGTGCTTAGCGGGAGAAGTGATGAGCAGTTCTTC. V and J are TRBV30 and TRBJ2-1, with TRBD2 matching 9 bases. CDR1 GTSNPN and CDR2 SVGIG come from the germline V gene (reference sequence). The CDR3 sequence is 15 residues long. V was pared by 0 bases and J by 8 bases, with 8 bases of the junction left unmatched. The full variable domain, in which reference TRBV30 and TRBJ2-1 provide the parts outside the CDR3, is SQTIHQWPATLVQPVGSPLSLECTVEGTSNPNLYWYRQAAGRGLQLLFYSVGIGQISSEVPQNLSASRPQDRQFILSSKKLLLSDSGFYLCAWSVLSGRSDEQFFGPGTRLTVL.

This chain connects TRBV6-5 to TRBJ1-5; D not resolved. CDR1 and CDR2 (germline): MNHEY, SVGAGI. The CDR3 is 15 amino acids. The ends were cut back, 4 bases at V and 2 bases at J, with 12 bases in the middle. The chain's CDR3 is CASSSGYFGNQPQHF. The DNA for the CDR3 is TGTGCCAGCAGTTCGGGGTACTTCGGCAATCAGCCCCAGCATTTT.

The CDR3 loop reads CASSEAGGYYEQYF. DNA of the CDR3: TGCGCCAGCAGTGAGGCAGGGGGCTACTACGAGCAGTACTTC. The rearrangement joins TRBV10-2 to TRBJ2-7; 8 bases line up with TRBD1. Germline loops: CDR1 WSHSY, CDR2 SAAADI. The CDR3 is made up of 14 amino acids. Trimming at V came to 2 bases and at J to 3 bases, leaving 3 bases not matched to a gene.

The chain carries TRBV6-6 and TRBJ1-1; D remains unclear. Germline CDR1 and CDR2: MNHNY and SVGAGI (reference sequence). CDR3 length equals 13 residues. With 9 bases removed from V and 4 bases from J, the gap between germline ends came to 15 bases. CDR3 DNA sequence: TGTGCCAGTACGAAGGGAGGAATCACTGAAGCTTTCTTT. Amino acid sequence: CASTKGGITEAFF.

V is TRBV19 and J is TRBJ1-2, with D possibly being TRBD1 (5 bases). The CDR3 loop spans 15 amino acids. Trimming pared 3 bases from V and 3 bases from J, leaving 14 bases between. Looked up from germline, CDR1 is LNHDA and CDR2 is SQIVND (reference sequence). The CDR3 loop is CASSIVFGGDYGYTF. CDR3 sequence (DNA): TGTGCCAGTAGTATCGTCTTTGGGGGGGACTATGGCTACACCTTC.

The CDR3 DNA follows: TGCGCCAGCAGCCACAACAGGGGTCTTGACACTGAAGCTTTCTTT. As protein: CASSHNRGLDTEAFF. V usage is TRBV4-1 and J usage is TRBJ1-1; 7 nucleotides match TRBD1. The ends lost 3 bases at V and 3 bases at J; junction bases unmatched: 7. Germline CDR1 and CDR2: MGHRA and YSYEKL. This CDR3 has 15 amino acids.

The gene calls are TRBV7-8 and TRBJ2-3, with a tentative D call TRBD1 (6 bases). CDR3 length: 16 residues. Trimming stripped 3 bases from V and 2 bases from J, with 15 bases between. The germline gives CDR1 SGHVS, CDR2 FQNEAQ. The CDR3 nucleotides are TGTGCCAGCAGCTTCCAGGGGTCTCTTACCACAGATACGCAGTATTTT. The encoded protein is CASSFQGSLTTDTQYF.

J is TRBJ1-3 and V is TRBV19; tentatively, D is TRBD1 (5 bases). The CDR3 runs to 14 residues. Germline CDR1 LNHDA, CDR2 SQIVND (reference sequence). V gave up 3 bases and J gave up 4 bases, with 10 bases separating them. CDR3: CASSIGGGGNTIYF. As DNA, the CDR3 is TGTGCCAGTAGTATCGGGGGAGGAGGAAACACCATATATTTT.

This chain links TRBV19 with TRBJ2-2; TRBD2 agrees at 11 bases. V shed 9 bases and J 3 bases; nucleotides not matched to a gene: 6. This CDR3 region has 15 residues. Germline values: CDR1 LNHDA, CDR2 SQIVND (reference sequence). Here the CDR3 reads CASGETSGDTGELFF. The CDR3 nucleotides read TGTGCCAGCGGAGAGACTAGCGGGGACACCGGGGAGCTGTTTTTT.

The chain employs TRBV5-5 and TRBJ2-3; 13 bases line up with TRBD2. J gave up 5 bases and V 4 bases, and 7 bases lay outside the gene matches. CDR1 and CDR2 (germline): SGHKS, YYEKEE (reference sequence). The CDR3 totals 16 residues. CDR3 sequence: CASSTGLAGDIDTQYF. In nucleotides, the CDR3 is TGTGCCAGCAGCACCGGACTAGCGGGAGATATAGATACGCAGTATTTT.

V is TRBV7-9 and J is TRBJ1-1; possibly TRBD1 for D (6 bases). This CDR3 comprises 14 residues. Germline V gene sequence: CDR1 SEHNR, CDR2 FQNEAQ (reference sequence). V was clipped by 5 bases and J by 0 bases, with 10 bases between them. CDR3 loop: CASSAGQMNTEAFF. The CDR3 DNA sequence: TGTGCCAGCAGCGCCGGACAGATGAACACTGAAGCTTTCTTT.

V is TRBV2 and J is TRBJ1-2, with 8 bases matching TRBD1. The CDR3 contains 16 residues. The V segment lost 6 bases and the J segment 1 base; nucleotides outside the gene matches: 10. CDR1 is SNHLY and CDR2 is FYNNEI in the germline V gene. CDR3 loop: CASRQTDRVDNYGYTF. The CDR3 nucleotides read TGTGCCAGCAGGCAAACGGACAGGGTAGATAACTATGGCTACACCTTC.

V and J are TRBV28 and TRBJ2-1; TRBD2 might be the D (5 bases). Germline CDR1 is MDHEN and CDR2 is SYDVKM. Trimming cost V 2 bases and J 6 bases, with 14 bases left between them. There are 15 residues in the CDR3. The CDR3 DNA follows: TGTGCCAGCAGTTTAAGGTGGACTCGCATCAATGAGCAGTTCTTC. Its protein is CASSLRWTRINEQFF.

The chain employs TRBV2 and TRBJ1-2; the match to TRBD1 covers 10 bases. V trimming: 3 bases; J trimming: 8 bases; junction bases outside the gene matches: 15. The length of the CDR3 is 17 residues. The germline gives CDR1 SNHLY, CDR2 FYNNEI. This CDR3 is CASSDSPLLGTGVGYTF. The CDR3 DNA sequence: TGTGCCAGCAGTGATAGCCCCTTACTGGGGACAGGGGTCGGCTACACCTTC.

The CDR3 DNA reads TGCGCCAGCAGCTTGGGGACAGGGGTCCCCTATAATTCACCCCTCCACTTT. This codes for CASSLGTGVPYNSPLHF. The chain links TRBV5-1 to TRBJ1-6; 9 bases match TRBD1. The V and J ends lost 0 bases and 2 bases, in that order; junction bases with no gene match: 3. This CDR3 is 17 amino acids long. Germline V gives CDR1 SGHRS, CDR2 YFSETQ.

The V call is TRBV11-2, the J call TRBJ2-3; D possibly corresponds to TRBD1 (6 bases). This CDR3 is 16 amino acids long. CDR1 SGHAT and CDR2 FQNNGV come from the germline V gene. The germline V and J ends were trimmed by 6 bases and 2 bases, with 18 bases remaining between them. As DNA, the CDR3 is TGTGCCAGCAGACAAAGTGGGGACACCCTCACAGATACGCAGTATTTT. Amino acid sequence: CASRQSGDTLTDTQYF.

This clone turned up a few times. This rearrangement joins TRBV7-9 to TRBJ2-7; 7 bases are a match to TRBD1. Germline values: CDR1 SEHNR, CDR2 FQNEAQ (reference sequence). V dropped 0 bases and J dropped 5; count of bases not matched to a gene: 4. This CDR3 is built from 14 residues. CDR3 DNA sequence: TGTGCCAGCAGCTTAGCAGGGGGCGCGGACGAGCAGTACTTC. Protein: CASSLAGGADEQYF.

This chain joins TRBV5-1 and TRBJ1-1; 10 bases are a match to TRBD1. The junction had 3 bases not matched to a gene; V was cut back by 1 base and J by 0 bases. The germline CDR1 and CDR2 sequences are SGHRS and YFSETQ. The CDR3 is 16 amino acids. This chain's CDR3 is CASSLQGQGLNTEAFF. CDR3 DNA sequence: TGCGCCAGCAGCTTGCAGGGACAGGGGCTGAACACTGAAGCTTTCTTT.

The chain links TRBV27 to TRBJ1-2; the D gene is possibly TRBD1 (5 bases). The germline V and J ends were trimmed by 2 bases and 8 bases, with 12 bases remaining between them. Germline assignment: CDR1 MNHEY and CDR2 SMNVEV (reference sequence). The CDR3 is made up of 13 amino acids. CDR3 coding DNA: TGTGCCAGCAGTTTAACGGGGGAGGGCGGCTACACCTTC. Amino acids: CASSLTGEGGYTF.

The chain combines TRBV19 with TRBJ1-1; D might be TRBD1 (5 bases). Germline V gene sequence: CDR1 LNHDA, CDR2 SQIVND (reference sequence). The ends were cut back, 2 bases at V and 5 bases at J, with 15 bases in the middle. CDR3 length equals 15 residues. The CDR3 coding sequence is TGTGCCAGTAGTATATCTCAGGGTAGTGGTACTGAAGCTTTCTTT. Its protein product is CASSISQGSGTEAFF.

The rearrangement uses TRBV4-2 and TRBJ1-4; a weak D match, TRBD1 (6 bases). CDR1 and CDR2 (germline): LGHNA, YNFKEQ. The V end lost 2 bases, the J end lost 5 bases, and 12 bases lay between the germline ends. The CDR3 covers 15 residues. The CDR3 loop reads CASSQRRGGNEKLFF. The CDR3 bases are TGTGCCAGCAGCCAACGGAGGGGGGGGAATGAAAAACTGTTTTTT.

This clone appeared once. The rearrangement links TRBV7-8 to TRBJ2-6; D is uncertain. CDR1 and CDR2 from the germline V gene are SGHVS and FQNEAQ. The germline V and J ends were trimmed by 5 bases and 2 bases, with 7 bases remaining between them. There are 14 residues in the CDR3. The CDR3 loop reads CASSPVPGANVLTF. The CDR3 nucleotides read TGTGCCAGCAGCCCAGTTCCTGGGGCCAACGTCCTGACTTTC.

This clone came up a few times. The chain joins TRBV15 to TRBJ2-3, with 11 nucleotides matching TRBD1. Germline V gene lookup returns CDR1 LNHNV and CDR2 YYDKDF (reference sequence). The ends lost 6 bases at V and 5 bases at J; junction bases unmatched: 4. The CDR3 contains 14 residues. The CDR3: CATRRTGGEDTQYF. The CDR3 DNA is TGTGCCACCAGAAGGACAGGGGGCGAAGATACGCAGTATTTT. The whole variable domain, filled in from reference TRBV15 and TRBJ2-3, reads DAMVIQNPRYQVTQFGKPVTLSCSQTLNHNVMYWYQQKSSQAPKLLFHYYDKDFNNEADTPDNFQSRRPNTSFCFLDIRSPGLGDTAMYLCATRRTGGEDTQYFGPGTRLTVL.